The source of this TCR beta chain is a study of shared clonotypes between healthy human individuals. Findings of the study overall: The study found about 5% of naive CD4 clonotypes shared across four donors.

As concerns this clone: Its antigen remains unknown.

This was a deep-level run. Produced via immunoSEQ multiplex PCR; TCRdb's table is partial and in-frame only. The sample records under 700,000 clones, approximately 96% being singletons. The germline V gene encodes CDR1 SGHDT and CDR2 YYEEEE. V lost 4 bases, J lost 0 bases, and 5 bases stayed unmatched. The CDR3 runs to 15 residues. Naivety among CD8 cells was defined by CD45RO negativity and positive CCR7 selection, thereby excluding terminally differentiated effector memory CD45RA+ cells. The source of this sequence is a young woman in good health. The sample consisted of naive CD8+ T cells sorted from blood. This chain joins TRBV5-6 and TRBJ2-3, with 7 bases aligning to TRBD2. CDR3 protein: CASSPLADSTDTQYF. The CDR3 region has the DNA TGTGCCAGCAGCCCTCTAGCGGATAGCACAGATACGCAGTATTTT.